This TCR beta chain was sequenced during a study of T-cell reconstitution after alpha-beta-depleted transplantation in children. This CDR3 spans 14 amino acids. Trimming took 4 bases from V and 4 from J, leaving 11 bases between them. CDR1 is SEHNR and CDR2 is FQNEAQ in the germline V gene (reference sequence). Overall study results and limits: There were some patients whose high TCRbeta diversity at day 60 came from surviving recipient T cells and thymic progenitors. Reportedly, roughly two months post-transplant, alpha-beta T cells arose from several hundred expanded graft clones. T cells produced anew were the main source of T-cell counts and diversity one year after transplant.

On this clonotype: Its antigen remains unidentified.

This sample's TCRbeta library carried unique molecular identifier barcodes. In TCRdb, the PCR reads were re-called with MiXCR into one record per CDR3 protein. The data show around 700,000 distinct CDR3 sequences, over 10% seen once. The clonotype comes from a girl aged 2-9 years with congenital amegakaryocytic thrombocytopenia, due to receive a stem cell transplant. The sample was PBMCs, taken before TCRalphabeta/CD19-depleted stem cell transplant. The chain couples TRBV7-9 to TRBJ2-1, with a weak D call TRBD1 (6 bases). The CDR3 is CASSSPDSYNEQFF. CDR3 nucleotide sequence: TGTGCCAGCAGCTCCCCGGACAGTTACAATGAGCAGTTCTTC.